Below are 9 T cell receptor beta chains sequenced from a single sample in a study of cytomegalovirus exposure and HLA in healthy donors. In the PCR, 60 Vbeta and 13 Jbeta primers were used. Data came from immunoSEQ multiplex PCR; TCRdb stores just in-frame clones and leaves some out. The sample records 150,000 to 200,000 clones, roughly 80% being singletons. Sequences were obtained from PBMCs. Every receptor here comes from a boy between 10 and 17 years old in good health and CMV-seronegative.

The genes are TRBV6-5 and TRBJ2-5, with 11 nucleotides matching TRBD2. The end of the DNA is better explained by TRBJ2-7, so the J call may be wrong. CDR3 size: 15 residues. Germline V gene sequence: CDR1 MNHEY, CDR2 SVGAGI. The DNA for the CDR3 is TGTGCCAGCAGTTCTAGCGGGAGGAAGGCCTACGAGCAGTACTTC. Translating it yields CASSSSGRKAYEQYF.

The CDR3 spells CATSSRGQGGYGYTF. CDR3 nucleotides: TGTGCCACCAGCAGCCGCGGACAGGGGGGCTATGGCTACACCTTC. This chain uses TRBV15 with TRBJ1-2; 10 positions match TRBD1. This CDR3 has 15 residues. Trimming took 3 bases from V and 4 from J; bases not matched to a gene: 5. Germline assignment: CDR1 LNHNV and CDR2 YYDKDF (reference sequence).

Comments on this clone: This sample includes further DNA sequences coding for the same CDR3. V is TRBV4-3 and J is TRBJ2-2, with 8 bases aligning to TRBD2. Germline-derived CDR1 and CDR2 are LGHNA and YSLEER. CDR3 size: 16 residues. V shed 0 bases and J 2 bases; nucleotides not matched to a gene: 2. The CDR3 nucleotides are TGCGCCAGCAGCCAAGAGAGCGGGAGAAACACCGGGGAGCTGTTTTTT. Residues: CASSQESGRNTGELFF.

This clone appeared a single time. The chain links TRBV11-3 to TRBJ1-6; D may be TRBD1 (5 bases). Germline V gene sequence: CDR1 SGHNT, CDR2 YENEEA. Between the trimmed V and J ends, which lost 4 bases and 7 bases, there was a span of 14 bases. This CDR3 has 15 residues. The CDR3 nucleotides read TGTGCCAGCAGCTGGGACTCCGACGTCAATTCACCCCTCCACTTT. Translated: CASSWDSDVNSPLHF.

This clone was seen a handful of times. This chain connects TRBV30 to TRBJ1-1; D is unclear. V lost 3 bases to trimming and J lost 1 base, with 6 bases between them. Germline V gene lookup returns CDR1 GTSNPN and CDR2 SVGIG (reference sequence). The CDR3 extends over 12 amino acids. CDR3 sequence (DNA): TGTGCCTGGAGGCCCAGGAACACTGAAGCTTTCTTT. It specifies CAWRPRNTEAFF.

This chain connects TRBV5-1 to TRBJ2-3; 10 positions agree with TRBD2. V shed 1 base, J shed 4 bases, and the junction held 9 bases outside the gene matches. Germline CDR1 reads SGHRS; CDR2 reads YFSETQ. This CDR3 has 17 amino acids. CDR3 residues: CASSLRGLAGVADTQYF. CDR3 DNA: TGCGCCAGCAGCTTGAGGGGGCTAGCGGGAGTGGCAGATACGCAGTATTTT.

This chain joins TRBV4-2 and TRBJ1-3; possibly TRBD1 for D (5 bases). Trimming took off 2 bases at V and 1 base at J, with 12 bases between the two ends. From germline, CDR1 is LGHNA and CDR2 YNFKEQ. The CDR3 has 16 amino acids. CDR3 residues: CASSQQGPESGNTIYF. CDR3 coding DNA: TGTGCCAGCAGCCAACAGGGCCCTGAGTCTGGAAACACCATATATTTT.

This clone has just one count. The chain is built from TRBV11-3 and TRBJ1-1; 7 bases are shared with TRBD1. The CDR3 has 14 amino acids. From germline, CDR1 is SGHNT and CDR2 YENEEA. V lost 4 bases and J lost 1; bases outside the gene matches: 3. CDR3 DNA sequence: TGTGCCAGCAGCTCCAGGGGGGCGAACACTGAAGCTTTCTTT. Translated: CASSSRGANTEAFF.

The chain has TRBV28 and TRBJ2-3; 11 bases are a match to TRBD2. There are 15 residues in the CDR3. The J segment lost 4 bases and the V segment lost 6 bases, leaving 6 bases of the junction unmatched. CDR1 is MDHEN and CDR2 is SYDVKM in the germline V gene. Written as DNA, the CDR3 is TGTGCCAGCAGAACCGGGGGACTAGCGGCAGATACGCAGTATTTT. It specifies CASRTGGLAADTQYF.